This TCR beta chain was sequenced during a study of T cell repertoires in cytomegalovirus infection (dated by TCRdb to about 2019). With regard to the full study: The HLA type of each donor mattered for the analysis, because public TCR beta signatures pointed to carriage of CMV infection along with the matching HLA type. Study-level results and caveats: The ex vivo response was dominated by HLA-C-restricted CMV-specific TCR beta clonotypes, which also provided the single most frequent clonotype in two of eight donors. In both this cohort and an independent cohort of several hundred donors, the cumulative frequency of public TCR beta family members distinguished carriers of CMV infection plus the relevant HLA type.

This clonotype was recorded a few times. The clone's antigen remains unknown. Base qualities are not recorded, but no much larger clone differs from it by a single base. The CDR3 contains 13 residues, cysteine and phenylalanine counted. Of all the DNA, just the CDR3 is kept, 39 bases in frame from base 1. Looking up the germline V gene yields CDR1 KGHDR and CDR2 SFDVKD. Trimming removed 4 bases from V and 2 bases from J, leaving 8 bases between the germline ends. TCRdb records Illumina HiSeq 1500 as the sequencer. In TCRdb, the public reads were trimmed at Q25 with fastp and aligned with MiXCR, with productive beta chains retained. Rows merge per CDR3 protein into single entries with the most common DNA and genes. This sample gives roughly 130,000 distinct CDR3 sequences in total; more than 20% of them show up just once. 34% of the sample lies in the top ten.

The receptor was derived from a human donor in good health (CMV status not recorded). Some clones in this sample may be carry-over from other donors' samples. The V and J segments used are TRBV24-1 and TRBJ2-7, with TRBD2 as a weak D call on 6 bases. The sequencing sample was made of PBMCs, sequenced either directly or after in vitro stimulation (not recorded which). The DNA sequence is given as TGTGCCACCAGTGAGGGAGGAACCTACGAGCAGTACTTC. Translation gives CATSEGGTYEQYF.